Listed below are T cell receptor beta chains from one sample, sequenced in a study of cytomegalovirus exposure and HLA in healthy donors. Sequencing was performed with immunoSEQ multiplex PCR; in TCRdb, only in-frame clones are kept and a portion is missing. The top ten clones hold approximately 2% of a sample with about 260,000 clones, approximately 85% of them seen once. The sequenced material came from PBMCs. These receptors were obtained from a woman between 40 and 55 years old in good health and CMV-seropositive. Each CDR3 is given with its conserved first and last residue. D genes are given only for firm matches. Size values are once, few and many counts, or a class for expanded clones, and some rows have none.

TRBV15	TRBJ1-2	NA	NA	TGTGCCACCAGCAGAGATCAGGGTAACTATGGCTACACCTTC	CATSRDQGNYGYTF
TRBV14	TRBJ2-5	NA	TRBD1	TGTGCCAGCAGCCGAGGGACAGGGAGGCAGGAGACCCAGTACTTC	CASSRGTGRQETQYF
TRBV4-3	TRBJ1-4	NA	TRBD1	TGCGCCAGCAGCCAATTCCTGACAGGGCATAATGAAAAACTGTTTTTT	CASSQFLTGHNEKLFF
TRBV30	TRBJ1-1	NA	NA	TGTGCCTGGAGGGCAGTTGAAGCTTTCTTT	CAWRAVEAFF
TRBV28	TRBJ1-2	NA	TRBD1	TGTGCCAGCAACGCCGGGACAGGGGATGTGCGTGGTGGCTACACCTTC	CASNAGTGDVRGGYTF
TRBV19	TRBJ2-5	NA	NA	TGTGCCAGTAGTAATAGGGGGGGAGGAGAGACCCAGTACTTC	CASSNRGGGETQYF
TRBV29-1	TRBJ2-2	NA	NA	TGCAGCGTTGCCAAGACAGGGAACACCGGGGAGCTGTTTTTT	CSVAKTGNTGELFF
TRBV7-9	TRBJ1-2	NA	NA	TGTGCCAGCAGCCTTGGACTAAACTATGGCTACACCTTC	CASSLGLNYGYTF
TRBV29-1	TRBJ1-3	NA	TRBD1	TGCAGCGGGGGACAGGGAGGGATATATTTT	CSGGQGGIYF
TRBV11-3	TRBJ2-7	NA	TRBD1	TGTGCCAGCAGCTTCTCAGGGGGCTACGAGCAGTACTTC	CASSFSGGYEQYF
TRBV6-6	TRBJ1-5	few	NA	TGTGCCAGCAGTTACCTAGGACAGAGTAGCAATCAGCCCCAGCATTTT	CASSYLGQSSNQPQHF
TRBV25-1	TRBJ1-4	NA	NA	TGTGCCAGCAGTGAAGGGGGGACGCCAAAACTGTTTTTT	CASSEGGTPKLFF
TRBV9	TRBJ2-1	NA	TRBD2	TGTGCCAGCAGTCCTTGGGCGGGAGAAAGGCCCAATGAGCAGTTCTTC	CASSPWAGERPNEQFF
TRBV27	TRBJ1-4	NA	NA	TGTGCCAGCAGTTTTGGGGGAGGGGAAAAACTGTTTTTT	CASSFGGGEKLFF
TRBV9	TRBJ2-1	NA	TRBD2	TGTGCCAGCAGCCCCAGCCTCTGGACTAGCGGGAGCAATGAGCAGTTCTTC	CASSPSLWTSGSNEQFF
TRBV5-1	TRBJ2-3	NA	TRBD2	TGCGCCAGCAGCCCGGGGACTAGCGGGAGGTTATATACGCAGTATTTT	CASSPGTSGRLYTQYF
TRBV11-3	TRBJ2-2	NA	NA	TGTGCCAGCAGCCCTCTTGGAGCTGGGGAGCTGTTTTTT	CASSPLGAGELFF
TRBV7-2	TRBJ1-1	NA	NA	TGTGCCAGCAGCTTAGCGCCGGGTGGGGCTTTCTTT	CASSLAPGGAFF
TRBV5-1	TRBJ2-4	NA	NA	TGCGCCAGCAGCTTCGCAACTCCGGACAGGGAGGGGAACATTCAGTACTTC	CASSFATPDREGNIQYF
TRBV11-2	TRBJ2-7	NA	NA	TGTGCCAGCAGCTTAAATTCGGGGATTTACGAGCAGTACTTC	CASSLNSGIYEQYF
TRBV29-1	TRBJ1-4	NA	TRBD1	TGCAGCGTTGAATATGGCAGGGGGATGATTGGCGAAAAACTGTTTTTT	CSVEYGRGMIGEKLFF
TRBV6-5	TRBJ2-3	NA	TRBD2	TGTGCCAGCAGTTGGACTAGCGGGGATTTGGATACGCAGTATTTT	CASSWTSGDLDTQYF
TRBV29-1	TRBJ2-7	NA	NA	TGCAGCGTTTCCAGGGACTACGAGCAGTACTTC	CSVSRDYEQYF
TRBV30	TRBJ2-1	NA	NA	TGTGCCTGGAGTGTAATGAGTGAGCAGTTCTTC	CAWSVMSEQFF
TRBV7-9	TRBJ1-5	NA	NA	TGTGCCAGCAGCTTAGGAGAAGGCAGGGCGGATCAGCCCCAGCATTTT	CASSLGEGRADQPQHF
TRBV25-1	TRBJ2-2	NA	TRBD1	TGTGCCAGCAGCCGGGACAGGGCCGGGGAGCTGTTTTTT	CASSRDRAGELFF
TRBV6-1	TRBJ2-5	NA	TRBD1	TGTGCCAGCAGTGTTTGGGACAGGGGGCGCGGAGAGACCCAGTACTTC	CASSVWDRGRGETQYF
TRBV29-1	TRBJ2-6	NA	NA	TGCAGCGTTGACGGAACTTCTGGGGCCAACGGCCTGACTTTC	CSVDGTSGANGLTF
TRBV19	TRBJ2-2	NA	NA	TGTGCCAGTAGTTCCCGCGCGGGGGCCACCGGGGAGCTGTTTTTT	CASSSRAGATGELFF
TRBV19	TRBJ1-5	NA	NA	TGTGCCAGTAGTATCTCGGGTTATAGCAATCAGCCCCAGCATTTT	CASSISGYSNQPQHF
TRBV4-2	TRBJ1-2	few	TRBD1	TGTGCCAGCAGCCAACGACAGGGGGCGGGGGGCTACACCTTC	CASSQRQGAGGYTF
TRBV11-2	TRBJ2-2	NA	NA	TGTGCCAGCAGCTTAGATCTTACCGGGGAGCTGTTTTTT	CASSLDLTGELFF
TRBV2	TRBJ1-1	NA	NA	TGTGCCAGCAACCCAACGGGGGGAACTGAAGCTTTCTTT	CASNPTGGTEAFF
TRBV6-5	TRBJ2-2	NA	NA	TGTGCCAGCAGTTACTCGTCCCTCACTGCTACCGGGGAGCTGTTTTTT	CASSYSSLTATGELFF
TRBV7-2	TRBJ2-3	NA	TRBD2	TGTGCTGCCCTAGCGGAGAGCACAGATACGCAGTATTTT	CAALAESTDTQYF
TRBV9	TRBJ2-1	NA	TRBD2	TGTGCCAGCAGCGTAGCCCTAGCGGGAGGCCGGGCCGTTGAGCAGTTCTTC	CASSVALAGGRAVEQFF
TRBV5-4	TRBJ2-5	once	TRBD2	TGTGCCAGCAGCATCGGGACTAGCGGGAGTAGGGAGACCCAGTACTTC	CASSIGTSGSRETQYF
TRBV5-4	TRBJ2-6	NA	TRBD1	TGTGCCAGCAGCTCGACAGGGGTGGGGGCCAACGTCCTGACTTTC	CASSSTGVGANVLTF
TRBV7-9	TRBJ2-7	NA	TRBD1	TGTGCCAGCAGCTCTAACAGGGGGCGCGATCTCCAGAGCTCCTACGAGCAGTACTTC	CASSSNRGRDLQSSYEQYF
TRBV7-2	TRBJ1-5	NA	TRBD1	TGTGCCAGCAGCTTATGGGGACAGTCCAATCAGCCCCAGCATTTT	CASSLWGQSNQPQHF
TRBV10-1	TRBJ1-1	few	TRBD1	TGCGCCAGCGGGGCGGAGGGGGCTGAGTCTGAAGCTTTCTTT	CASGAEGAESEAFF
TRBV25-1	TRBJ1-6	NA	NA	TGTGCCAGCAGTGACCATCGCAGGACAGATAATTCACCCCTCCACTTT	CASSDHRRTDNSPLHF
TRBV6-1	TRBJ2-1	once	NA	TGTGCCAGCAGTGAGACTAGAGGGTTTGGGGGTGAGCAGTTCTTC	CASSETRGFGGEQFF
TRBV30	TRBJ2-2	NA	NA	TGTGCCTGGAGTGTACTCCCCGGGGAGCTGTTTTTT	CAWSVLPGELFF